This T cell receptor beta chain was captured in a study of shared clonotypes between healthy human individuals. Study observations and caveats: Sharing of clonotypes among donors was expected to vary with sequencing depth. Relative to their counterparts shared across all four donors, non-shared clonotypes exhibited diminished generation probabilities.

CD45RO-negative cells were positively selected for CCR7, leaving out terminally differentiated effector memory CD45RA+ cells. Several immunoSEQ plates held equal portions of the genomic DNA taken from each subset. Using 200 ng DNA, approximately 27,000 T cell genomes, the sorted-subset replicate PCRs were run. Clones were sequenced by immunoSEQ multiplex PCR, and TCRdb holds only the in-frame ones, with some missing. The sample contains millions of clones, approximately 94% of which appear only once. Comment on this clone: The antigen is unknown.

Germline V lookup: CDR1 SEHNR, CDR2 FQNEAQ (reference sequence). This CDR3 comprises 15 residues. The germline V and J ends were trimmed by 2 bases and 0 bases, with 11 bases remaining between them. This TCR was sampled from a man younger than 35 in good health. V is TRBV7-9 and J is TRBJ2-7, with a tentative D call TRBD2 (5 bases). The sequenced sample was naive CD8+ T cells sorted from blood. CDR3 residues: CASSLSRGISYEQYF. DNA for the CDR3: TGTGCCAGCAGCTTATCCCGAGGGATCTCCTACGAGCAGTACTTC.